This is a list of T cell receptor beta chains from one sample in a study of graft-versus-host responses after intestinal transplantation. Assay: immunoSEQ multiplex PCR; the TCRdb copy retains only in-frame clones and omits some. The table includes tens of thousands of clones, 91% detected once. Their specific antigens are unknown. The starting material was unstimulated CD4+ T cells sorted from spleen or lymph node cells, obtained before intestinal transplant. The receptors derive from a human donor who received an intestinal transplant. The CDR3 runs from the conserved cysteine through the conserved F or W. The D gene is left open where the match is weak. Size is omitted from some rows. Given values are once, few, many or a class for expanded clones.

size: .
D: .
J: TRBJ1-2
V: TRBV7-2
CDR3: CASSLATGTYGYTF
DNA: TGTGCCAGCAGCTTAGCAACAGGGACCTATGGCTACACCTTC

size: .
D: .
J: TRBJ2-3
V: TRBV19
CDR3: CASSTQTDTQYF
DNA: TGTGCCAGTAGTACTCAGACAGATACGCAGTATTTT

size: .
D: .
J: TRBJ1-4
V: TRBV27
CDR3: CASSSQGREKLFF
DNA: TGTGCCAGCAGTTCACAGGGTAGGGAAAAACTGTTTTTT

size: .
D: .
J: TRBJ2-1
V: TRBV9
CDR3: CASSVVPGASSYNEQFF
DNA: TGTGCCAGCAGCGTAGTCCCAGGGGCCAGCTCCTACAATGAGCAGTTCTTC

size: .
D: .
J: TRBJ1-5
V: TRBV30
CDR3: CAWSPTDNSNQPQHF
DNA: TGTGCCTGGAGCCCGACAGATAATAGCAATCAGCCCCAGCATTTT

size: .
D: .
J: TRBJ2-6
V: TRBV10-3
CDR3: CAIAEGAISGANVLTF
DNA: TGTGCCATCGCGGAGGGGGCCATCTCTGGGGCCAACGTCCTGACTTTC

size: .
D: .
J: TRBJ2-1
V: TRBV9
CDR3: CASSVTGTGNNEQFF
DNA: TGTGCCAGCAGCGTGACCGGGACTGGAAACAATGAGCAGTTCTTC

size: .
D: TRBD1
J: TRBJ1-5
V: TRBV10-2
CDR3: CASSESTGGISNQPQHF
DNA: TGCGCCAGCAGTGAGTCGACAGGGGGAATAAGCAATCAGCCCCAGCATTTT

size: .
D: TRBD2
J: TRBJ2-5
V: TRBV6-5
CDR3: CASSKLARSETQYF
DNA: TGTGCCAGCAGTAAACTAGCGAGGTCAGAGACCCAGTACTTC

size: .
D: .
J: TRBJ1-5
V: TRBV6-5
CDR3: CASGPWSNQPQHF
DNA: TGTGCCAGCGGGCCGTGGAGCAATCAGCCCCAGCATTTT

size: .
D: .
J: TRBJ1-5
V: TRBV19
CDR3: CASSSGFGGHQPQHF
DNA: TGTGCCAGTAGTTCTGGATTTGGCGGGCATCAGCCCCAGCATTTT

size: .
D: TRBD1
J: TRBJ1-3
V: TRBV11-1
CDR3: CASSQRTGLSTGNTIYF
DNA: TGTGCCAGCAGCCAAAGGACAGGGCTATCCACTGGAAACACCATATATTTT

size: .
D: TRBD1
J: TRBJ2-7
V: TRBV6-1
CDR3: CASVEDRGYEQYF
DNA: TGTGCCAGCGTGGAGGACAGGGGCTACGAGCAGTACTTC

size: .
D: .
J: TRBJ1-1
V: TRBV11-2
CDR3: CASSAGQSRVEAFF
DNA: TGTGCCAGCAGCGCCGGACAGAGTAGAGTTGAAGCTTTCTTT

size: once
D: TRBD1
J: TRBJ2-7
V: TRBV5-1
CDR3: CASRTGDNPRKYF
DNA: TGCGCCAGCAGGACAGGGGATAATCCTAGGAAGTACTTC

size: .
D: .
J: TRBJ1-2
V: TRBV4-3
CDR3: CASSQAPGSYGYTF
DNA: TGCGCCAGCAGCCAAGCCCCGGGGTCGTATGGCTACACCTTC

size: .
D: .
J: TRBJ1-2
V: TRBV19
CDR3: CASSIRPTVGGLNYGYTF
DNA: TGTGCCAGTAGTATTAGGCCTACGGTGGGGGGTCTTAACTATGGCTACACCTTC

size: few
D: .
J: TRBJ1-1
V: TRBV9
CDR3: CASSVAVNTEAFF
DNA: TGTGCCAGCAGCGTAGCAGTGAACACTGAAGCTTTCTTT

size: .
D: .
J: TRBJ1-4
V: TRBV2
CDR3: CASSVTQTTNEKLFF
DNA: TGTGCCAGCAGTGTAACACAGACAACTAATGAAAAACTGTTTTTT

size: .
D: .
J: TRBJ2-1
V: TRBV29-1
CDR3: CSVDAGHLYNEQLF
DNA: TGCAGCGTTGACGCCGGACACCTCTACAATGAGCAGCTCTTC

size: .
D: TRBD1
J: TRBJ1-2
V: TRBV4-1
CDR3: CASSPSGTVSYGYTF
DNA: TGCGCCAGCAGCCCGTCCGGGACAGTGAGCTATGGCTACACCTTC

size: .
D: .
J: TRBJ2-7
V: TRBV4-3
CDR3: CASSQAPNYDEQYF
DNA: TGCGCCAGCAGCCAAGCGCCAAACTACGACGAGCAGTACTTC

size: .
D: TRBD1
J: TRBJ1-6
V: TRBV7-8
CDR3: CASSYRDREYSPLHF
DNA: TGTGCCAGCAGCTACCGGGACAGGGAGTATTCACCCCTCCACTTT

size: .
D: .
J: TRBJ2-5
V: TRBV6-5
CDR3: CASSNPVKGEETQYF
DNA: TGTGCCAGCAGTAACCCCGTTAAGGGAGAGGAGACCCAGTACTTC

size: .
D: .
J: TRBJ1-2
V: TRBV19
CDR3: CASSNPQAKWGYTF
DNA: TGTGCCAGTAGTAACCCCCAGGCGAAGTGGGGCTACACCTTC

size: .
D: .
J: TRBJ1-2
V: TRBV7-9
CDR3: CASSLIGPYGYTF
DNA: TGTGCCAGCAGCTTAATTGGGCCATATGGCTACACCTTC

size: .
D: .
J: TRBJ1-3
V: TRBV7-2
CDR3: CASSLGTGLSSGNTIYF
DNA: TGTGCCAGCAGCTTAGGCACAGGGCTCAGCTCTGGAAACACCATATATTTT

size: .
D: TRBD1
J: TRBJ2-1
V: TRBV11-2
CDR3: CASSHRRDRGPSEQFF
DNA: TGTGCCAGCAGCCACAGGAGAGACAGGGGGCCCAGTGAGCAGTTCTTC

size: .
D: TRBD2
J: TRBJ2-7
V: TRBV2
CDR3: CASSESTSGGFLSYEQYF
DNA: TGTGCCAGCAGTGAGTCGACTAGCGGGGGGTTCCTGTCCTACGAGCAGTACTTC

size: .
D: .
J: TRBJ1-4
V: TRBV30
CDR3: CAWSVDRRNEKLFF
DNA: TGTGCCTGGAGTGTAGACAGAAGAAATGAAAAACTGTTTTTT

size: .
D: .
J: TRBJ1-6
V: TRBV18
CDR3: CASSPGEGSYNSPLHF
DNA: TGTGCCAGCTCACCCGGCGAGGGTTCCTATAATTCACCCCTCCACTTT

size: .
D: TRBD2
J: TRBJ2-5
V: TRBV30
CDR3: CAWRVAGGLETQYF
DNA: TGTGCCTGGAGGGTGGCGGGGGGGCTGGAGACCCAGTACTTC

size: once
D: .
J: TRBJ2-3
V: TRBV4-3
CDR3: CASSQGTTGGTDTQYF
DNA: TGCGCCAGCAGCCAAGGTACCACGGGGGGCACAGATACGCAGTATTTT

size: few
D: TRBD1
J: TRBJ2-2
V: TRBV10-3
CDR3: CAINHRDRDTGELFF
DNA: TGTGCCATCAACCACCGGGACAGAGACACCGGGGAGCTGTTTTTT

size: .
D: .
J: TRBJ2-7
V: TRBV9
CDR3: CASSVGYQTYEQYF
DNA: TGTGCCAGCAGCGTAGGTTACCAGACCTACGAGCAGTACTTC

size: .
D: .
J: TRBJ1-2
V: TRBV6-5
CDR3: CASSYKGSNYGYTF
DNA: TGTGCCAGCAGTTATAAGGGGTCTAACTATGGCTACACCTTC

size: .
D: .
J: TRBJ2-7
V: TRBV7-2
CDR3: CASSLRSQGGYEQYF
DNA: TGTGCCAGCAGCTTACGCAGCCAGGGGGGCTACGAGCAGTACTTC

size: .
D: .
J: TRBJ1-2
V: TRBV7-2
CDR3: CASSLAPAGYGYTF
DNA: TGTGCCAGCAGCTTAGCCCCAGCAGGCTATGGCTACACCTTC

size: .
D: TRBD2
J: TRBJ2-5
V: TRBV7-8
CDR3: CASSLVLAEETQYF
DNA: TGTGCCAGCAGCTTAGTTCTAGCGGAAGAGACCCAGTACTTC

size: .
D: .
J: TRBJ2-1
V: TRBV19
CDR3: CASSRMGGSDLNEQFF
DNA: TGTGCCAGTAGTAGGATGGGGGGTTCAGACCTCAATGAGCAGTTCTTC

size: .
D: TRBD1
J: TRBJ1-1
V: TRBV30
CDR3: CAGSSGQGAQAFF
DNA: TGTGCCGGGTCGAGCGGACAGGGGGCGCAAGCTTTCTTT

size: .
D: .
J: TRBJ2-1
V: TRBV12-5
CDR3: CASGSDVLAAQFF
DNA: TGTGCTAGTGGTTCCGACGTCTTGGCGGCGCAGTTCTTC

size: once
D: .
J: TRBJ1-1
V: TRBV7-9
CDR3: CASSLGEGSAFF
DNA: TGTGCCAGCAGCTTAGGAGAGGGCTCAGCTTTCTTT